This T cell receptor (beta chain) stems from a study of blood T cells in healthy people across ages. Sample-barcoded 5' priming and a J-beta primer mix drove a second PCR of roughly 7 to 11 cycles. TCRdb passed the 5' RACE reads through MiXCR, listing each CDR3 protein once. The sample holds more than 900,000 distinct CDR3 sequences, approximately 26% seen once. There are a few counts of this clonotype. The CDR3 runs to 14 residues. Looked up from germline, CDR1 is SGHRS and CDR2 is YFSETQ. These sequences were also reported in another study, on T cells of mothers and their children.

The chain links TRBV5-1 to TRBJ2-5; no definite D call. The J call may not be correct, given that the DNA end is closer to TRBJ2-7. The origin of this receptor is a girl aged 2-15 years in good health. The specimen was blood. Here the CDR3 DNA reads TGCGCCAGCAGCTGGGGAAGCGCACCCTACGAGCAGTACTTC. Protein product: CASSWGSAPYEQYF.